What follows describes a single T cell receptor (beta chain). The sample holds many counts of this clonotype. The clone's antigen remains unknown. Within one base of it there is no much larger clone, and no base qualities were kept. The sample is drawn from a study of blood T cells in healthy people across ages (dated by TCRdb to between 2014 and 2017). The study in broad terms: In model experiments, roughly one uniquely barcoded TCR beta cDNA molecule per two T cells was captured by template switching. For two donors (one aged 18 to 29 and one aged 80 or older), the study analyzed two additional independent replicas of 1 million unique cDNA reads from the same blood draw. To avoid experimental bias, donors of different ages were randomly spread across the sequencing lanes. The donors were divided into four age groups: young (average roughly 15 years), middle-aged (roughly 40), aged (approximately 64) and long-lived (82). Using deep sequencing normalized with unique cDNA molecular identifiers, the study measured how TCR beta repertoire diversity changes with age. Points the paper makes about the study in general: A strong correlation was found between observed TCR beta diversity and the percentage of naive T cells measured by flow cytometry. Total diversity estimates from one million sequenced T cells were considered lower bounds and underestimates. As age increased, observed TCR beta diversity per million T cells dropped in a roughly linear way, and a significant reduction was already evident by age 40. Because the CMV infection status of the donors was unknown, age-related changes in expanded clonotypes may potentially have been confounded. Compared with the aged group, the long-lived group had more naive CD4+ T cells, fewer expanded clones and increased TCR diversity, suggesting age selection. Since profiling was done on bulk unsorted PBMCs, naive and antigen-experienced compartments could not be conclusively compared.

The CDR3 runs 16 residues from the cysteine to the phenylalanine. Of the read, only the CDR3 DNA is kept; its 48 bases are in frame from base 1. CDR1 ENHRY and CDR2 SYGVKD were looked up in the germline V gene. The junction shows trimming of 5 bases on V and 2 bases on J, plus 13 bases between the germline ends. The library relied on 5' RACE. The reads were generated on an Illumina HiSeq 2500. A second PCR of about 6 to 11 cycles was performed with a sample-barcoded 5' primer and a J-beta primer mix. A unique molecular identifier was introduced onto each TCR beta cDNA molecule by a template-switch 5' adaptor carrying 12 random nucleotides. Each sample yielded at least 2.5 million CDR3-containing paired-end reads. First-strand cDNA synthesis was performed from all RNA using the Mint cDNA synthesis kit, with priming by a TRBC-specific oligonucleotide. Following uracil-DNA glycosylase treatment, all cDNA underwent a first 18-cycle PCR with the universal primers M1SS and BC2_uni_R. In the source study's methods: For normalization, 1 million high-quality reads, each with a distinct molecular identifier, were randomly selected from each sample. Reads with shared molecular identifiers were discarded instead of being binned into consensus sequences. MiTCR, set to a Q25 quality threshold and the strictest error-elimination algorithm, was used for CDR3 identification, clonotype clustering and error correction. Lower-bound total TCR beta diversity was estimated with a nonparametric unseen species model using Euler transformation. TCRdb reprocessed the public reads (quality trimming at Q25 with fastp, clone calling with MiXCR) and kept in-frame beta chains. Each record represents a unique CDR3 protein, reported with the most common genes and DNA among its rows. TCRdb's processing, not the study's, gives the V and J calls here. This sample has about 650,000 distinct CDR3 sequences in its table, and approximately 31% of those were observed once. The ten largest clones represent 15% of the sample.

The roughly 39 donors, aged about 6 to 95 years, were systemically healthy Caucasian individuals from Russia. Approximately 9.7 milliliters of peripheral blood were drawn from each donor into EDTA-treated Vacutainer tubes. Ficoll-Paque density-gradient centrifugation was used to isolate PBMCs, with at least 7 million obtained per sample. Trizol reagent was used to extract total RNA from PBMCs, with at least 5 micrograms per sample. For every donor, an aliquot of PBMCs went through flow cytometry to measure the percentages of naive CD45RAhigh/CD27high T cells. The specimen sequenced was blood. The chain is encoded by TRBV10-3 joined to TRBJ2-6; the D gene remains uncertain. This TCR was recovered from a woman aged 80 or older in good health. Donor details come from another sample of the same person, matched by shared clones. The bases read TGTGCCATCAGTCTTGGACCCCGCGCTGGGGCCAACGTCCTGACTTTC. This is translated as CAISLGPRAGANVLTF.